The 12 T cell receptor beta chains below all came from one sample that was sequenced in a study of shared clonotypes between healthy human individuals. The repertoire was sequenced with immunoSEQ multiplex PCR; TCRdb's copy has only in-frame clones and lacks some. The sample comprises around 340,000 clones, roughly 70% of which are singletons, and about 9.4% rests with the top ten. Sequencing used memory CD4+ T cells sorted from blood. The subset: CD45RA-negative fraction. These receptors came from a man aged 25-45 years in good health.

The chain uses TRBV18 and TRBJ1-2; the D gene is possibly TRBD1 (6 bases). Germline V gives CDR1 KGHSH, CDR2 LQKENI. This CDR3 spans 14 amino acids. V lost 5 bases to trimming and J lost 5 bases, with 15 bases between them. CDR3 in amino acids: CASSTTQGIYGYTF. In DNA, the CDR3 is TGTGCCAGCTCAACGACACAGGGAATTTATGGCTACACCTTC.

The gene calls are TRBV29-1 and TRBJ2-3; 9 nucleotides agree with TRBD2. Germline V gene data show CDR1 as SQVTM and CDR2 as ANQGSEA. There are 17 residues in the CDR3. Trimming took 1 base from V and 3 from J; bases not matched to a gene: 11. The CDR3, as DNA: TGCAGCGTTGAAGGCAGCGGGAGGAACCTCGGAACAGATACGCAGTATTTT. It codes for CSVEGSGRNLGTDTQYF.

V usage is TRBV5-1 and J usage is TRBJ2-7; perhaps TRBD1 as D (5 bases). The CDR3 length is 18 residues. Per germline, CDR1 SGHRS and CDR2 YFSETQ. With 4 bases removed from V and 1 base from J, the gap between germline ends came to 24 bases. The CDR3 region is CASSDGVQYRMGSYEQYF. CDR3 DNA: TGCGCCAGCAGCGATGGCGTCCAATACAGGATGGGGTCCTACGAGCAGTACTTC.

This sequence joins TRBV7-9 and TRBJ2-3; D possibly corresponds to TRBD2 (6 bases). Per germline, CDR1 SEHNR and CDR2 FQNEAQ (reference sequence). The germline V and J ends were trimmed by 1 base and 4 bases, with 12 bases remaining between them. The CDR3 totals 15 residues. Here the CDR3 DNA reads TGTGCCAGCAGCTTAGTTGTCGGGAGAGCAGATACGCAGTATTTT. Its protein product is CASSLVVGRADTQYF.

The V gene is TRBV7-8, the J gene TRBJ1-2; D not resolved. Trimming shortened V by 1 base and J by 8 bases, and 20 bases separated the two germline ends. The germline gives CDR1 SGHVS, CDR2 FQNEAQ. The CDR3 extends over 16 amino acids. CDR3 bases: TGTGCCAGCAGCTTAGTCGCCTCTACTCCGGAGCGCGGCTACACCTTC. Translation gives CASSLVASTPERGYTF.

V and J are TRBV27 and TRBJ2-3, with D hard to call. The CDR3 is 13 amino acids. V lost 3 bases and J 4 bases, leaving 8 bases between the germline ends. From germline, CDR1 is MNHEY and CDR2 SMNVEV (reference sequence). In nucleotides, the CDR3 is TGTGCCAGCAGTTTTAGTCTGGCAGATACGCAGTATTTT. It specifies CASSFSLADTQYF.

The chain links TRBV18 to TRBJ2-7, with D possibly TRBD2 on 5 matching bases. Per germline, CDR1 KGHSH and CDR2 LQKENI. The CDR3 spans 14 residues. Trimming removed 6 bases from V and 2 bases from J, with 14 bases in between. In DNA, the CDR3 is TGTGCCAGCTCTTACAGAACCGGGGCCTACGAGCAGTACTTC. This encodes CASSYRTGAYEQYF.

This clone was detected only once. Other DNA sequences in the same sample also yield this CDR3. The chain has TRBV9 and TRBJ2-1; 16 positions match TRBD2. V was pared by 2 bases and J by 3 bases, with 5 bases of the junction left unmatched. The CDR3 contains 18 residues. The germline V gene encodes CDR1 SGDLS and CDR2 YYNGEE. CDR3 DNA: TGTGCCAGCAGCGTGGGACTAGCGGGAGGGCCTAGCTACAATGAGCAGTTCTTC. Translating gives CASSVGLAGGPSYNEQFF.

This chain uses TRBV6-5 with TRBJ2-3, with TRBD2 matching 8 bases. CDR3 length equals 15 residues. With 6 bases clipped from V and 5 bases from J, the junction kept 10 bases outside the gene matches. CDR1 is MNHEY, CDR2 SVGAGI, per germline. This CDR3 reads CASSLAGTREDTQYF. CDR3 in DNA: TGTGCCAGCAGCCTTGCCGGGACTAGAGAAGATACGCAGTATTTT.

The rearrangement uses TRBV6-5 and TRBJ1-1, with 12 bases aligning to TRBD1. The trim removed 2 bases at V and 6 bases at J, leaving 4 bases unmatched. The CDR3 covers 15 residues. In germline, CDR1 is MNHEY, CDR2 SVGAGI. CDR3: CASSYRGTGGSEAFF. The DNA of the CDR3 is TGTGCCAGCAGTTACCGCGGGACAGGGGGCTCTGAAGCTTTCTTT.

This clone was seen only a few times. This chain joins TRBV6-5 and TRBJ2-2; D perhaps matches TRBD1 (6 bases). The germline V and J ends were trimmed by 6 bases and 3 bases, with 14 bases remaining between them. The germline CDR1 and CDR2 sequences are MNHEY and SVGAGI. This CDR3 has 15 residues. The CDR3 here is CASRATYRDTGELFF. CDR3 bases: TGTGCCAGCAGGGCGACCTACAGGGACACCGGGGAGCTGTTTTTT.

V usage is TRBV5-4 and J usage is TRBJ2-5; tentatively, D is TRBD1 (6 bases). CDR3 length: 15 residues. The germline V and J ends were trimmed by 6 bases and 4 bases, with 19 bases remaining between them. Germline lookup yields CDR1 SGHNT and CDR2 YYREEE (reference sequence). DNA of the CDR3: TGTGCCAGCAACGACATCGGCAGGGGATCAGAGACCCAGTACTTC. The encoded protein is CASNDIGRGSETQYF.